This T cell receptor (beta chain) was identified in a study of T cell responses to AZD1222 COVID-19 vaccine (dated by TCRdb to the early 2020s). Notes on the research overall: TCR sequencing covered some 250 trial participants: 200 to 220 given two doses of AZD1222 and about 26 given two doses of MenACWY control vaccine. Enrollment into the trials was organized by age into subgroups of 18-55, 56-69 and 70-plus years, and those subgroups contained roughly 140, 27 and 60 TCR-sequenced participants, respectively.

Overall results and qualifications from the work: The 56-69-year group was small, and its depth increase did not reach significance, likely because of low power. Participants were mostly white British and included more females than males, and it was suggested by the authors that clonal diversity may have been underestimated. After two AZD1222 doses, spike-specific TCR breadth and depth were significantly higher than at day 0 and than in MenACWY recipients. Only six AZD1222 recipients were SARS-CoV-2 seropositive at baseline, limiting conclusions about previously exposed vaccinees. Nearly half of unique spike-specific TCRs reportedly recognized epitopes outside regions mutated in the B.1.351 and B.1.1.7 variants. Because no day 14 peak-response samples were available, repertoires were characterized only after the peak T cell response. The vaccine-associated CD4 TCRs covered the entire spike protein, and the dominant responses fell in regions 160-218 and 743-854.

The V end gives up 1 base and the J end 5 bases, leaving 5 bases in the junction not matched to a gene. There are 15 amino acids in the CDR3, from cysteine to phenylalanine inclusive. Only CDR3 DNA is held: 45 bases, read in frame from base 1. From a lookup of the germline V gene, CDR1 and CDR2 are LGHNA and YSLEER. The CDR3 regions of human TCRbeta chains were analyzed by immunosequencing. Per the authors' processing: Repertoire TCRs were matched against a reference library of SARS-CoV-2-specific TCRs generated with the MIRA antigen-specificity platform. Breadth was defined as the fraction of unique TCRs that were SARS-CoV-2-associated, and depth was defined as the fraction of total T cells that were SARS-CoV-2-associated. Each spike-specific TCR was assigned to its reactive spike region and to a CD4 or CD8 class using the MIRA data. Log10-transformed breadth and depth values were compared by one-way ANOVA with Sidak's multiple comparisons tests. Entries here come from immuneACCESS through TCRdb and include only in-frame sequences with V and J called. Some clones fail to appear in such tables; in the studies checked, an unresolved V gene covers under half of the shortfall, and the cause of the remainder is unknown. V and J calls and clone size are those listed in that table; D and trimming were worked out from the DNA. This sample comprises roughly 140,000 clones, around 89% of them detected only once. Roughly 3.5% of the sample is in the top ten clones.

This clone was found a few times. Its antigen remains undetermined. Base qualities are not recorded, but no much larger clone differs from it by a single base. Read against the paper, the sample's time point label means: baseline before first vaccination. Explained via the paper, the treatment or condition label denotes: meningococcal conjugate vaccine given as trial control. Vaccinee samples were obtained from the UK trials COV001 and COV002, which included a single-blind randomized controlled phase 2/3 trial of AZD1222 (ChAdOx1 nCoV-19) in healthy adults. For TCRbeta chain sequencing, PBMC samples were collected from trial participants at day 0 and at day 28 after the second dose.

The sample was peripheral blood, taken on day 0 of MenACWY control vaccination. This receptor chain uses TRBV4-3 and TRBJ1-1; TRBD1 agrees with 9 junctional bases. The TCR sequence derives from an adult in good health. The DNA sequence reads TGCGCCAGCAGCCAAGCGGGACAGGGTAAAACTGAAGCTTTCTTT. Protein translation: CASSQAGQGKTEAFF.